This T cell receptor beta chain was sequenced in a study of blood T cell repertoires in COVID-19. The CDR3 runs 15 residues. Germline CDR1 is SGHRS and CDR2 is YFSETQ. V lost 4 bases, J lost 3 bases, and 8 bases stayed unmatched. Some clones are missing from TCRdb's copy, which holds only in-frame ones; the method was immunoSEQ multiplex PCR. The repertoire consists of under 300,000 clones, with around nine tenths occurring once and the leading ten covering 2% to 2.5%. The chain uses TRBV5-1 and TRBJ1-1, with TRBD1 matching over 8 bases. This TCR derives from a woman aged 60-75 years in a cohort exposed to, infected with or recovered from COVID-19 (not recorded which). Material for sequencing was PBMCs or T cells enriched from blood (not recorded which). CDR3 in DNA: TGCGCCAGCAGCACCGGACAGGGCGGGTACACTGAAGCTTTCTTT. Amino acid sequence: CASSTGQGGYTEAFF. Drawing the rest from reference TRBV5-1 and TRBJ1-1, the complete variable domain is KAGVTQTPRYLIKTRGQQVTLSCSPISGHRSVSWYQQTPGQGLQFLFEYFSETQRNKGNFPGRFSGRQFSNSRSEMNVSTLELGDSALYLCASSTGQGGYTEAFFGQGTRLTVV.